By frequency, the clone carrying this T cell receptor (beta chain) registers medium-sized. The antigen remains unidentified. This CDR3 region has 16 residues. Germline loops: CDR1 ENHRY, CDR2 SYGVKD. This entry belongs to a study of T cell clusters in autoimmune cytopenias. Whole-study context: A median of 51,575 TRB reads per sample yielded a median approximately 2,200 distinct clonotypes. Broader study findings: TRB repertoire shifts in secondary cytopenia and chronic lymphocytic leukemia mostly reflected lymphoma, not autoimmunity. Primary autoimmune cytopenia patients appeared to lack physiological T cell clusters present in healthy donors. Exclusive TRB clusters were 2.5 to 3-fold more numerous in healthy donors than in active autoimmune hepatitis.

One tube held mixed TRB-A and TRB-B primer pools for touch-down PCR. TCRdb derives one entry per CDR3 protein from the multiplex PCR reads, leaving out DNA. This table holds about 6,000 distinct CDR3 sequences. Approximately 40,000 genome equivalents of blood DNA were amplified for TRB. The TCR originated in a human donor with an autoimmune cytopenia or autoimmune hepatitis (not recorded which). Source material: peripheral blood. The chain carries TRBV10-3 and TRBJ2-7; no DNA is available, so the TRBD1 call from TCRdb remains unchecked. The CDR3 protein is CAIRVWAGESSYEQYF.